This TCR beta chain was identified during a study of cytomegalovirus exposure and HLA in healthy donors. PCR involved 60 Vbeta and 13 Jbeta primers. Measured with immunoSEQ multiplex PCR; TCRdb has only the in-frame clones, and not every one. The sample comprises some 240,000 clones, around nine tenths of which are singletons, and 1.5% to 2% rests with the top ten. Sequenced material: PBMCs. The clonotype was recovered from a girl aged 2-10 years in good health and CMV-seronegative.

The DNA for the CDR3 is TGCAGCGTTGATCCCGGGGTGGTAACTGAAGCTTTCTTT. Amino acid sequence: CSVDPGVVTEAFF. V usage is TRBV29-1 and J usage is TRBJ1-1, with no clear D. V was clipped by 3 bases and J by 5 bases, with 13 bases between them. The CDR3 runs 13 residues. The germline CDR1 and CDR2 sequences are SQVTM and ANQGSEA.